Listed here are 6 T cell receptor beta chains from one sample, sequenced in a study of blood T cell repertoires in COVID-19. The data were produced by immunoSEQ multiplex PCR, yet TCRdb's version contains in-frame clones alone and is incomplete. This sample has fewer than 200,000 clones, with around 84% found just once. The sequenced sample was PBMCs or T cells enriched from blood (not recorded which). The receptors derive from a man aged 50 or older who had recovered from COVID-19.

The chain recombines TRBV6-4 with TRBJ2-5; 14 bases are a match to TRBD2. Germline V gene sequence: CDR1 MRHNA, CDR2 SNTAGT. V shed 6 bases, J shed 9 bases, and the junction held 3 bases outside the gene matches. CDR3 length: 13 residues. In DNA form, the CDR3 reads TGTGCCAGCAGCGGGACTAGCGGGGGACCCCAGTACTTC. The encoded protein is CASSGTSGGPQYF.

This chain uses TRBV18 with TRBJ1-6; the match to TRBD1 covers 9 bases. CDR3 length: 16 amino acids. CDR1 and CDR2 from the germline V gene are KGHSH and LQKENI. The ends lost 6 bases at V and 3 bases at J; junction bases unmatched: 6. CDR3 protein: CASSQQGAFYNSPLHF. The CDR3, as DNA: TGTGCCAGCTCTCAACAGGGGGCTTTCTATAATTCACCCCTCCACTTT.

This sequence joins TRBV10-3 and TRBJ1-1, with 7 positions matching TRBD1. The CDR3 spans 13 residues. Germline V gene data show CDR1 as ENHRY and CDR2 as SYGVKD. Losses at the gene ends were 6 bases for V and 5 bases for J; bases not matched to a gene: 6. The CDR3 is CAIRGGGGTEAFF. In DNA form, the CDR3 reads TGTGCCATCAGAGGAGGGGGCGGAACTGAAGCTTTCTTT.

This clone appeared once. The rearrangement uses TRBV6-5 and TRBJ2-3; D is unclear. This CDR3 comprises 14 residues. Trimming shortened V by 7 bases and J by 2 bases, and 13 bases separated the two germline ends. Germline-derived CDR1 and CDR2 are MNHEY and SVGAGI. In DNA form, the CDR3 reads TGTGCCAGCAAACGAGCGAGTCCCACAGATACGCAGTATTTT. Translated, it gives CASKRASPTDTQYF.

V gene TRBV6-5 combines with J gene TRBJ1-2; possibly TRBD1 for D (5 bases). From germline, CDR1 is MNHEY and CDR2 SVGAGI. V lost 7 bases to trimming and J lost 4 bases, with 13 bases between them. The CDR3 length is 13 residues. CDR3 protein: CASTTGGGYGYTF. The CDR3 bases are TGTGCCAGCACAACTGGGGGGGGCTATGGCTACACCTTC.

This chain links TRBV2 with TRBJ1-1, with TRBD1 identical over 8 bases. Germline CDR1 SNHLY, CDR2 FYNNEI. The ends lost 6 bases at V and 7 bases at J; junction bases unmatched: 7. The CDR3 is 13 residues long. CDR3 region: CASSPQGAVEAFF. CDR3 nucleotide sequence: TGTGCCAGCAGCCCCCAGGGGGCGGTTGAAGCTTTCTTT.